This TCR beta chain was documented in a study of shared clonotypes between healthy human individuals. Only CD45RO-negative cells positively selected for CCR7 counted as naive CD8 cells, so terminally differentiated effector memory CD45RA+ cells were excluded. The germline gives CDR1 SEHNR, CDR2 FQNEAQ (reference sequence). This CDR3 has 14 amino acids. Trimming left V 1 base short and J 5 bases short, with 9 bases between. Worth noting for this clone: Its specificity is unknown.

The table came from immunoSEQ multiplex PCR; TCRdb's copy has only in-frame clones and leaves some out. The data contain roughly 2.1 million clones, roughly 91% of them singletons. Study results and limitations: Relative to clonotypes present in all four donors, those not shared had lower generation probabilities.

The gene calls are TRBV7-9 and TRBJ2-4; TRBD1 or TRBD2 may be the D gene (6 bases each). This clonotype was sampled from a young man in good health. Some clones in this sample may be carry-over from other donors' samples. The sample consisted of naive CD8+ T cells from PBMCs. This chain's CDR3 is CASSLGGAENIQYF. The CDR3 coding sequence is TGTGCCAGCAGCTTAGGGGGGGCAGAAAACATTCAGTACTTC.